This T cell receptor (beta chain) was profiled in a study of a mutant IDH1 vaccine in newly diagnosed glioma. Study background: Patients under treatment included around 60% males and about 38% females and had a mean age of around 37 years. Patients had received radiotherapy, temozolomide, or both previously, most receiving both. Study-level results: With respect to changes in top peripheral T cell clonotypes, pseudoprogression seemed unrelated.

With 1 base removed from V and 4 bases from J, the gap between germline ends came to 8 bases. From germline, CDR1 is MNHEY and CDR2 SMNVEV (reference sequence). This CDR3 is built from 13 residues. As concerns this clone: No antigen is known for it.

Time point of the sample: baseline, week 1 (first vaccination visit). Specified treatment: pre-vaccination baseline after standard-of-care therapy. New WHO grade 3 or 4 astrocytomas that were IDH1-mutant and ATRX-lost occurred in the donors. Sequencing used immunoSEQ multiplex PCR; TCRdb keeps in-frame clones, though not all of them. The table has about 88,000 clones, about 80% seen once. Sequencing used PBMCs, obtained from a glioma patient treated with radiotherapy, temozolomide or both. The source is a man in his forties or fifties with glioma. Some clones in this sample may be carry-over from other donors' samples. The genes are TRBV27 and TRBJ2-7, with a weak D call TRBD1 (6 bases). The CDR3 coding sequence is TGTGCCAGCAGTTTATATACAGGGTACGAGCAGTACTTC. Amino acids: CASSLYTGYEQYF.